A selection of T cell receptor beta chains follows, all from one sample in a study of radiotherapy plus CTLA-4 blockade in lung cancer. Clones were read by immunoSEQ multiplex PCR, and TCRdb kept only the in-frame ones, dropping some. The data hold around 82,000 clones, with around 84% observed a single time. This specimen consisted of peripheral blood, obtained from a patient treated with radiotherapy plus ipilimumab. The origin of the receptors is a human donor with non-small cell lung cancer that progressed on radiotherapy plus ipilimumab. Both conserved end residues are part of each CDR3. The D gene is left open where the match is weak. Where a row states a size, it is once, few, many or the class of an expanded clone; other rows omit it.

J	V	size	D	DNA	CDR3
TRBJ1-6	TRBV30	once	NA	TGTGCCTGGAGCGGTGGAAGGGCGAATTCACCCCTCCACTTT	CAWSGGRANSPLHF
TRBJ1-1	TRBV5-1	NA	NA	TGCGCCAGCAGCCGGAGTGGGACCCAAGGTTGGGCTTTCTTT	CASSRSGTQGWAFF
TRBJ1-2	TRBV7-2	NA	NA	TGTGCCAGCAGCTTAGTAGTTGGGGGACAACCCTATGGCTACACCTTC	CASSLVVGGQPYGYTF
TRBJ1-2	TRBV20-1	NA	NA	TGCAGTGCTCGGGAGGGTGGCTACACCTTC	CSAREGGYTF
TRBJ2-2	TRBV2	few	TRBD2	TGTGCCAGTAATAGAGGGGCCCTAGCGGGGGGGCCATCGGGGGAGCTGTTTTTT	CASNRGALAGGPSGELFF
TRBJ2-6	TRBV19	once	NA	TGTGCCAGTAGCTTTCCGTATGTGTCTGGGGCCAACGTCCTGACTTTC	CASSFPYVSGANVLTF
TRBJ2-7	TRBV27	NA	NA	TGTGCCAGCAGTTTAGGGGACGGTTACGAGCAGTACTTC	CASSLGDGYEQYF
TRBJ1-1	TRBV27	NA	NA	TGTGCCAGCAGTCCGCAGGGTAGGACTGAAGCTTTCTTT	CASSPQGRTEAFF
TRBJ2-7	TRBV27	NA	NA	TGTGCCAGCAGAAAGGACAGCTCCTACGAGCAGTACTTC	CASRKDSSYEQYF
TRBJ2-5	TRBV30	NA	TRBD2	TGTGCCTTATGGACTAGCGGGGGCGAGAAAGAGACCCAGTACTTC	CALWTSGGEKETQYF
TRBJ2-1	TRBV9	NA	TRBD2	TGTGCCAGCAGCGTAGGGCGGGAGTCTTCCTACAATGAGCAGTTCTTC	CASSVGRESSYNEQFF
TRBJ2-2	TRBV7-9	NA	NA	TGTGCCGGGTCTGATCCCGGGGAGCTGTTTTTT	CAGSDPGELFF
TRBJ1-2	TRBV7-2	NA	NA	TGTGCCAGCAGCGAACAGGGAGTAGGAGGCTACACCTTC	CASSEQGVGGYTF
TRBJ2-3	TRBV4-3	NA	NA	TGCGCCAGCAGCCAGCAGGGGGGCCCAGATACGCAGTATTTT	CASSQQGGPDTQYF
TRBJ1-1	TRBV4-1	NA	NA	TGCGCCAGCAGCAGATTGGGGGTGGGGGGCACTGAAGCTTTCTTT	CASSRLGVGGTEAFF
TRBJ2-1	TRBV5-4	NA	TRBD1	TGTGCCAGCAGCCGACCGGGACAGACTTACAATGAGCAGTTCTTC	CASSRPGQTYNEQFF
TRBJ1-2	TRBV7-9	NA	NA	TGTGCCAGCAGCTTAGGCGGAGGGGGTTACACCTTC	CASSLGGGGYTF
TRBJ2-1	TRBV15	NA	NA	TGTGCCACCAGCAGAGATCTGGGGGGCTCCTACAATGAGCAGTTCTTC	CATSRDLGGSYNEQFF
TRBJ2-2	TRBV5-1	once	TRBD2	TGCGCCAGCAGCGCAGGGCGGGAGACCGGGGAGCTGTTTTTT	CASSAGRETGELFF
TRBJ2-6	TRBV28	NA	TRBD1	TGTGCCAGCAGCGAAACAGGGGCCTACTCTGGGGCCAACGTCCTGACTTTC	CASSETGAYSGANVLTF
TRBJ2-7	TRBV10-1	NA	TRBD2	TGCGCCAGCAGTGAAGATAGCGGGATGGACGAGCAGTACTTC	CASSEDSGMDEQYF
TRBJ2-6	TRBV7-2	NA	NA	TGTGCCAGCAGCTTGTGGTTTCGGGGCAGCTCTGGGGCCAACGTCCTGACTTTC	CASSLWFRGSSGANVLTF
TRBJ2-3	TRBV7-3	NA	TRBD2	TGTGCCAGCAGCAGGGTAGCGGGGCAAAGCACAGATACGCAGTATTTT	CASSRVAGQSTDTQYF
TRBJ2-1	TRBV10-3	NA	TRBD1	TGTGCCATCAGCTGGGGACAGGACAATGAGCAGTTCTTC	CAISWGQDNEQFF
TRBJ2-1	TRBV7-7	NA	NA	TGTGCCAGCAGCTCGGGGGTCTCGGGTGAGCAGTTCTTC	CASSSGVSGEQFF
TRBJ1-3	TRBV27	NA	TRBD1	TGTGCCAGCAGTCGGGAGCAGGGGGCGGGAAACACCATATATTTT	CASSREQGAGNTIYF
TRBJ1-2	TRBV20-1	NA	NA	TGCAGTGCTAGCCCCGACAATGGCTACACCTTC	CSASPDNGYTF
TRBJ2-5	TRBV21-1	NA	NA	TGTGCCAGCAGCAAAGCCGGCCCGACAGGGATCCAGTACTTC	CASSKAGPTGIQYF
TRBJ2-2	TRBV27	NA	NA	TGTGCCAGCACCCCCGGGGCGGGCACCGGGGAGCTGTTTTTT	CASTPGAGTGELFF
TRBJ1-5	TRBV15	NA	NA	TGTGCCACCAGCAGCAGGCCCCGGGCAGGGCATCGCGATCAGCCCCAGCATTTT	CATSSRPRAGHRDQPQHF
TRBJ2-7	TRBV7-9	NA	NA	TGTGCCAGCAGCTTACCGGCGGGCCTCCAGGCTAACGAGCAGTACTTC	CASSLPAGLQANEQYF
TRBJ1-1	TRBV7-9	NA	NA	TGTGCCAGCAGCACCTTCCCCGGGCTGGGCACTGAAGCTTTCTTT	CASSTFPGLGTEAFF
TRBJ2-3	TRBV9	NA	TRBD1	TGTGCCAGCAGCCCGCCGGGACAGGGGACAGATACGCAGTATTTT	CASSPPGQGTDTQYF
TRBJ1-2	TRBV4-1	few	TRBD1	TGCGCCAGCAGCCAAACAGGGGCCTATGGCTACACCTTC	CASSQTGAYGYTF
TRBJ1-2	TRBV4-2	NA	TRBD1	TGTGCCAGCAGCCAAGGGCGCCCGACAGGGGGCTACTATGGCTACACCTTC	CASSQGRPTGGYYGYTF
TRBJ2-7	TRBV7-2	NA	TRBD1	TGTGCCAGCAGCCTCTCCGGGACAGGGTTCTACGAGCAGTACTTC	CASSLSGTGFYEQYF
TRBJ2-5	TRBV4-2	NA	TRBD2	TGTGCCAGCAGCAGTAAGGGTAGCGGGGGCGATGAGACCCAGTACTTC	CASSSKGSGGDETQYF
TRBJ1-5	TRBV21-1	few	NA	TGTGCCAGCAGCGCTCATGGTCAGGGCGTAGGCAATCAGCCCCAGCATTTT	CASSAHGQGVGNQPQHF
TRBJ2-4	TRBV29-1	once	NA	TGCAGCGTTGAACTATTCCGGGACGGCCTATTAGCCAAAAACATTCAGTACTTC	CSVELFRDGLLAKNIQYF
TRBJ2-5	TRBV29-1	NA	NA	TGCAGCGTTCGCACCCTTTCCCAAGAGACCCAGTACTTC	CSVRTLSQETQYF
TRBJ2-7	TRBV2	NA	TRBD1	TGTGCCAGCAGTGAGGGACAGAGTACTAGATGGGAGCAGTACTTC	CASSEGQSTRWEQYF
TRBJ2-1	TRBV9	NA	TRBD2	TGTGCCAGCAGCCCTCGGACTAGCGGGGGTAACAATGAGCAGTTCTTC	CASSPRTSGGNNEQFF
TRBJ2-1	TRBV7-3	NA	TRBD2	TGTGCCAGCAGCTTGGGGACTAGCGGCCACAATGAGCAGTTCTTC	CASSLGTSGHNEQFF
TRBJ1-4	TRBV28	few	NA	TGTGCCAGCACCGAATACCGACGCAATGAAAAACTGTTTTTT	CASTEYRRNEKLFF